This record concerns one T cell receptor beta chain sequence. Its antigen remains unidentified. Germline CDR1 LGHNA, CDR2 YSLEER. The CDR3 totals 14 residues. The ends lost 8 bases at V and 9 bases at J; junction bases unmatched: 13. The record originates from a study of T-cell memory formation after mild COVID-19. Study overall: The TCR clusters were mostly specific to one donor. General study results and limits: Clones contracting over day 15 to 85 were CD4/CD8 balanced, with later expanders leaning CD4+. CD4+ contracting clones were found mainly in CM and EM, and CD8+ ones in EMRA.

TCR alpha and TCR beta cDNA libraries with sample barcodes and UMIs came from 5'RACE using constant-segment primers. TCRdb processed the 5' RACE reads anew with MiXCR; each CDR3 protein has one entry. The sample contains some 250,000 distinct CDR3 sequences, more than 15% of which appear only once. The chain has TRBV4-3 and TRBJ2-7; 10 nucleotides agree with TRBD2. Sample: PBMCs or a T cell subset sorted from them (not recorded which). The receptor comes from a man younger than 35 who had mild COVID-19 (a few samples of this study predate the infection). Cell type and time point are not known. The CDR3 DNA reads TGCGCCAGCCGAGAAAAGAGCGGGGGGGCGGTGCAGTACTTC. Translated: CASREKSGGAVQYF.